The 8 T cell receptor beta chains below were found in one sample sequenced in a study of beta chain features in type 1 diabetes. Study results and limitations: In all four CD4+ subsets, TCRB CDR3 length was significantly, moderately reduced in type 1 diabetes.

Expressed TCRB transcripts got sequenced, as all isolated RNA was reverse transcribed. The assay was immunoSEQ multiplex PCR, and TCRdb's table has in-frame clones only and misses some. This sample carries about 400,000 clones, roughly 13% of them seen once, and the ten largest clones take over 0.008%. For these TCRs, the target antigens are not known. Source material: naive CD4+ T cells from blood. The receptors were gathered from a young woman with type 1 diabetes.

This clone was counted once. In DNA, the CDR3 is TGTGCCATCTTGTTAGGATCGGGCTATGGCTACACCTTC. It codes for CAILLGSGYGYTF. The chain uses TRBV28 and TRBJ1-2; D is uncertain. CDR1 is MDHEN, CDR2 SYDVKM, per germline. V was trimmed by 10 bases and J by 4 bases, leaving 16 bases between them. The CDR3 length is 13 residues.

Only a few counts were recorded for this clone. This chain uses TRBV7-3 with TRBJ2-3; 8 nucleotides agree with TRBD2. CDR3 length: 15 residues. In germline, CDR1 is SGHTA, CDR2 FQGTGA. Losses at the gene ends were 2 bases for V and 3 bases for J; bases not matched to a gene: 4. CDR3 sequence (DNA): TGTGCCAGCAGCTTAGGCGGGAGGCTTACAGATACGCAGTATTTT. It is translated as CASSLGGRLTDTQYF. Variable domain in full (rest from reference TRBV7-3 and TRBJ2-3): GAGVSQTPSNKVTEKGKYVELRCDPISGHTALYWYRQSLGQGPEFLIYFQGTGAADDSGLPNDRFFAVRPEGSVSTLKIQRTERGDSAVYLCASSLGGRLTDTQYFGPGTRLTVL.

This clone appeared a few times. This chain links TRBV4-1 with TRBJ2-6, with D perhaps TRBD1 (5 bases). Deletions cut 0 bases from V and 4 bases from J, with 13 bases between. The germline gives CDR1 MGHRA, CDR2 YSYEKL. The CDR3 sequence is 17 residues long. CDR3 protein: CASSQERQGWGANVLTF. The DNA of the CDR3 is TGCGCCAGCAGCCAAGAAAGGCAGGGTTGGGGGGCCAACGTCCTGACTTTC.

The sample holds a few counts of this clone. This chain uses TRBV11-2 with TRBJ2-5, with D possibly being TRBD2 (5 bases). The CDR3 totals 14 residues. CDR1 and CDR2 from the germline V gene are SGHAT and FQNNGV. V was shortened by 0 bases and J by 11 bases, with 16 bases between the two germline ends. Written as DNA, the CDR3 is TGTGCCAGCAGCTTAGATCGGAGGACGAAATCGCAGTACTTC. Protein: CASSLDRRTKSQYF. The complete variable domain, with remaining parts taken from reference TRBV11-2 and TRBJ2-5, reads EAGVAQSPRYKIIEKRQSVAFWCNPISGHATLYWYQQILGQGPKLLIQFQNNGVVDDSQLPKDRFSAERLKGVDSTLKIQPAKLEDSAVYLCASSLDRRTKSQYFGPGTRLLVL.

This clone was counted a few times. The chain uses TRBV5-1 and TRBJ2-3, with a possible D match to TRBD2 (5 bases). This CDR3 contains 15 residues. Germline CDR1 and CDR2: SGHRS and YFSETQ. Trimming cost V 3 bases and J 4 bases, with 15 bases left between them. The CDR3 nucleotides read TGCGCCAGCAGCTCCGGACTGAGAGAGGCAGATACGCAGTATTTT. Protein product: CASSSGLREADTQYF.

This clone was detected only a few times. The genes are TRBV19 and TRBJ2-2, with 7 nucleotides matching TRBD1. Germline-derived CDR1 and CDR2 are LNHDA and SQIVND (reference sequence). There are 13 residues in the CDR3. V trimming: 10 bases; J trimming: 1 base; junction bases outside the gene matches: 3. The CDR3 coding sequence is TGTGCCATAAGACAGGGGAACACCGGGGAGCTGTTTTTT. Amino acid sequence: CAIRQGNTGELFF.

In its sample, this clone was seen a few times. Here the CDR3 DNA reads TGTGCCAGCAGCTCAGCGGGGACATTAAAGGGAACGCAGTATTTT. Protein product: CASSSAGTLKGTQYF. The V call is TRBV7-2, the J call TRBJ2-3, with D possibly TRBD2 on 7 matching bases. Between the trimmed V and J ends, which lost 4 bases and 9 bases, there was a span of 20 bases. This CDR3 is 15 amino acids long. Per germline, CDR1 SGHTA and CDR2 FQGNSA. Together with reference TRBV7-2 and TRBJ2-3, the CDR3 gives the full variable domain: GAGVSQSPSNKVTEKGKDVELRCDPISGHTALYWYRQSLGQGLEFLIYFQGNSAPDKSGLPSDRFSAERTGGSVSTLTIQRTQQEDSAVYLCASSSAGTLKGTQYFGPGTRLTVL.

This rearrangement joins TRBV11-3 to TRBJ2-2, with a possible D match to TRBD1 (6 bases). CDR1 is SGHNT, CDR2 YENEEA, per germline. CDR3 length equals 17 residues. Trimming pared 5 bases from V and 8 bases from J, leaving 24 bases between. Here the CDR3 DNA reads TGTGCCAGCAGCAGATGGGACATACCAAGTCAGAGAGGGGAGCTGTTTTTT. It specifies CASSRWDIPSQRGELFF.